This T cell receptor beta chain was sequenced during a study of blood T cell repertoires in COVID-19. About the research overall: The United States, Italy and Spain were the sources of the acute and convalescent COVID-19 samples. Sample material is recorded as cDNA or gDNA derived from T cells, B-cell-depleted T cells, or PBMCs.

Trimming removed 7 bases from V and 8 bases from J, with 5 bases in between. CDR1 SEHNR and CDR2 FQNEAQ come from the germline V gene (reference sequence). CDR3 size: 9 residues. Under the authors' procedure: Reference gene primer amplification in the assay estimated nucleated cell counts. Measured with immunoSEQ multiplex PCR; TCRdb has only the in-frame clones, and not every one. V, J and clone size derive from that table, while D and trimming were established from the DNA sequence. The table lists some 130,000 clones, about four fifths of them singletons. Material for sequencing was peripheral blood. The V gene is TRBV7-9, the J gene TRBJ1-1; D call uncertain. This sequence originates from a woman aged 50 to 65 with acute or convalescent COVID-19. CDR3 loop: CASNPEAFF. The CDR3 DNA is TGTGCCAGCAATCCGGAAGCTTTCTTT.